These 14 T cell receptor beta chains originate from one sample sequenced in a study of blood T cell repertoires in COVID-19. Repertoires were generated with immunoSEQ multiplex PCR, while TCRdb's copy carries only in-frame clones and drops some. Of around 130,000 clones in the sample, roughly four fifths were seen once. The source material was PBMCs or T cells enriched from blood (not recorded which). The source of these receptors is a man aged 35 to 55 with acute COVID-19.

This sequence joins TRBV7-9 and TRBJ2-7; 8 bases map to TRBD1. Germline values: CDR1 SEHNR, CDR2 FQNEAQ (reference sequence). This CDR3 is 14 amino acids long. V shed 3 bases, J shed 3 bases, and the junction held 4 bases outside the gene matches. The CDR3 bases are TGTGCCAGCAGCTTCGGGACAGGAGACTACGAGCAGTACTTC. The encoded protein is CASSFGTGDYEQYF.

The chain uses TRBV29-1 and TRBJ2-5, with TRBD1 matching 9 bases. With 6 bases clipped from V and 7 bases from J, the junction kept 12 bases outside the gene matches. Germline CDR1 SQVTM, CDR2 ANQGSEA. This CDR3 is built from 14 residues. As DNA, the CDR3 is TGCAGCGTGAAACTACAGGGGGCGCTGGGGACCCAGTACTTC. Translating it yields CSVKLQGALGTQYF.

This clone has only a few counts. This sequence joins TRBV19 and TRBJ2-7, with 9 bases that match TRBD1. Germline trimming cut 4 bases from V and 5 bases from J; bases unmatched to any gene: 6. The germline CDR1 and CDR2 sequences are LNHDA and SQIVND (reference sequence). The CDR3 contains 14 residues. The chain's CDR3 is CASSTPGQGHEQYF. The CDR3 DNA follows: TGTGCCAGTAGTACCCCGGGACAGGGACACGAGCAGTACTTC. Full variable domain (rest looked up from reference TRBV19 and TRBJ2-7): DGGITQSPKYLFRKEGQNVTLSCEQNLNHDAMYWYRQDPGQGLRLIYYSQIVNDFQKGDIAEGYSVSREKKESFPLTVTSAQKNPTAFYLCASSTPGQGHEQYFGPGTRLTVT.

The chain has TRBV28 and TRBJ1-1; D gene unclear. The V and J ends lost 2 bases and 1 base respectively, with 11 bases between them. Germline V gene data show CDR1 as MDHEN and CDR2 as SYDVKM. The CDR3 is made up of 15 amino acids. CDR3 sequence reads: CASSLIGRENTEAFF. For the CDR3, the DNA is TGTGCCAGCAGTTTAATCGGGCGGGAGAACACTGAAGCTTTCTTT. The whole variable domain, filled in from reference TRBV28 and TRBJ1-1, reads DVKVTQSSRYLVKRTGEKVFLECVQDMDHENMFWYRQDPGLGLRLIYFSYDVKMKEKGDIPEGYSVSREKKERFSLILESASTNQTSMYLCASSLIGRENTEAFFGQGTRLTVV.

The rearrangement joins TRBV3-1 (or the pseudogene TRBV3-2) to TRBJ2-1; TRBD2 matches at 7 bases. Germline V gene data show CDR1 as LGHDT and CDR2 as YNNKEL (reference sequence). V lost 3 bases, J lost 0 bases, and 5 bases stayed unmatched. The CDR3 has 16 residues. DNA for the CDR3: TGTGCCAGCAGCCAGAAAGCGGGGAGCTCCTACAATGAGCAGTTCTTC. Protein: CASSQKAGSSYNEQFF.

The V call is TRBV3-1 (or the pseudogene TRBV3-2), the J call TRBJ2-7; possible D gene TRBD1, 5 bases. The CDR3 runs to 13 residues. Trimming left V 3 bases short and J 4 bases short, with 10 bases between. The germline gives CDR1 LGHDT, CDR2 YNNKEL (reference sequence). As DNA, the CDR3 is TGTGCCAGCAGCCACGAAAAGGGGTACGAGCAGTACTTC. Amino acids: CASSHEKGYEQYF.

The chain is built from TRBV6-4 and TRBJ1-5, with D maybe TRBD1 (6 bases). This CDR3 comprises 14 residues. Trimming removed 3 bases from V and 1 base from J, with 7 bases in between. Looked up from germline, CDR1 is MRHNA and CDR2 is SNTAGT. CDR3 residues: CASSEDSSNQPQHF. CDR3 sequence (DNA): TGTGCCAGCAGTGAGGACAGCAGCAATCAGCCCCAGCATTTT.

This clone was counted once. The CDR3: CASKGERFGNQPQHF. CDR3 coding DNA: TGTGCCAGCAAAGGGGAAAGGTTCGGCAATCAGCCCCAGCATTTT. This chain connects TRBV6-5 to TRBJ1-5, with D perhaps TRBD1 (5 bases). Trimming cost V 7 bases and J 2 bases, with 15 bases left between them. Germline loops: CDR1 MNHEY, CDR2 SVGAGI. This CDR3 has 15 residues.

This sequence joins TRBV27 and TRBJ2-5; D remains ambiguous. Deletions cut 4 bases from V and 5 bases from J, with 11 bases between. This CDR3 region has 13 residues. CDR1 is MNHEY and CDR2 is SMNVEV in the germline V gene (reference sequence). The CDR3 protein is CASSSAARETQYF. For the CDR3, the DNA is TGTGCCAGCAGTTCGGCGGCCCGGGAGACCCAGTACTTC.

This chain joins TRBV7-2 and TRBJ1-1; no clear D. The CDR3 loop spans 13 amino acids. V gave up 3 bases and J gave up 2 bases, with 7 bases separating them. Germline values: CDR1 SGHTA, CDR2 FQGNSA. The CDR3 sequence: CASSLQANTEAFF. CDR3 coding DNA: TGTGCCAGCAGCTTGCAGGCTAACACTGAAGCTTTCTTT.

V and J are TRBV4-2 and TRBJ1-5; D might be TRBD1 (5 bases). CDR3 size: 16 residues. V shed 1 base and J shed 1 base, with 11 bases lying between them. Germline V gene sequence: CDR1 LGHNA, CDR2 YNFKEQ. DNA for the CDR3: TGTGCCAGCAGCCAAGTAAACCAGGGAAGCAATCAGCCCCAGCATTTT. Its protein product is CASSQVNQGSNQPQHF.

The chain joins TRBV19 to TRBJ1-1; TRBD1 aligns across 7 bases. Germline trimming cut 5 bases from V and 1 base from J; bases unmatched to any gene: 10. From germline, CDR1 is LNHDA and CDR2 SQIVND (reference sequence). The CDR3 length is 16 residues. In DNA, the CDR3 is TGTGCCAGTAGTGCCGGTATAGGGGGCCAGAACACTGAAGCTTTCTTT. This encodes CASSAGIGGQNTEAFF.

The CDR3 bases are TGTGCCAGCAGTGAAGCACTAGTCACGGCCAGCTCTGGAAACACCATATATTTT. As protein: CASSEALVTASSGNTIYF. The chain recombines TRBV6-1 with TRBJ1-3; D not certain. The CDR3 has 18 amino acids. Germline-derived CDR1 and CDR2 are MNHNS and SASEGT. The germline V and J ends were trimmed by 0 bases and 0 bases, with 15 bases remaining between them.

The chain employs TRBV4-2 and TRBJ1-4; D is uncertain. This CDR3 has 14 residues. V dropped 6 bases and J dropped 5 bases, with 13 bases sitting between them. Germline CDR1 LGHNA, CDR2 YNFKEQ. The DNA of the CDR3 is TGTGCCAGCAGGGCGGCGGCTGGAAATGAAAAACTGTTTTTT. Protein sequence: CASRAAAGNEKLFF.